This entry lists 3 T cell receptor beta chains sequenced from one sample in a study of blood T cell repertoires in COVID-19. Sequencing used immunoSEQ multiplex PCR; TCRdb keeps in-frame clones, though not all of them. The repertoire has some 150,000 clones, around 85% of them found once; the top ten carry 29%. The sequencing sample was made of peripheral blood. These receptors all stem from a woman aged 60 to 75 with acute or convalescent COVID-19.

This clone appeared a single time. The CDR3 sequence: CATWGRGELLLNTEAFF. Here the CDR3 DNA reads TGTGCCACCTGGGGGAGGGGGGAGCTTTTATTGAACACTGAAGCTTTCTTT. The genes are TRBV28 and TRBJ1-1, with D perhaps TRBD1 (6 bases). Germline values: CDR1 MDHEN, CDR2 SYDVKM. V lost 10 bases to trimming and J lost 0 bases, with 24 bases between them. This CDR3 spans 17 amino acids.

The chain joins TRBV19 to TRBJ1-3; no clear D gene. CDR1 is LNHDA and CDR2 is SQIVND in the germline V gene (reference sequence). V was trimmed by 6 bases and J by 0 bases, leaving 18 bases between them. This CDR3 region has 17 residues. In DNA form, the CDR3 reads TGTGCCAGTAGGACTACTCCACAACGGGGCTCTGGAAACACCATATATTTT. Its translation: CASRTTPQRGSGNTIYF. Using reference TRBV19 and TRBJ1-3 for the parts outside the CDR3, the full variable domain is DGGITQSPKYLFRKEGQNVTLSCEQNLNHDAMYWYRQDPGQGLRLIYYSQIVNDFQKGDIAEGYSVSREKKESFPLTVTSAQKNPTAFYLCASRTTPQRGSGNTIYFGEGSWLTVV.

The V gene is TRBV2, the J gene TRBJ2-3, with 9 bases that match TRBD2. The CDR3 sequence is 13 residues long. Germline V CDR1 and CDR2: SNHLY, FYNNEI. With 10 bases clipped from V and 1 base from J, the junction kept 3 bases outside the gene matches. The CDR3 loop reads CATKRGGTDTQYF. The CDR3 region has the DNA TGTGCCACGAAGCGGGGGGGCACAGATACGCAGTATTTT.